The rows below give T cell receptor beta chains drawn from one sample of a study of blood T cell repertoires in COVID-19. Produced via immunoSEQ multiplex PCR; TCRdb's table is partial and in-frame only. The data contain about 76,000 clones, 70% to 90% of them singletons. The material sequenced was peripheral blood. Receptors were obtained from a human donor in a cohort sampled during active COVID-19. CDR3s include the opening cysteine and the closing phenylalanine or tryptophan. The D gene is left open where the match is weak. The size of a clone is reported for some rows only, either as once, few or many, or as a class for expanded clones.

j_call v_call clone_size d_call cdr3_nt cdr3_aa
TRBJ1-1 TRBV5-1 . . TGCGCCAGCAGGGGAAGTCCTCAGGGGACTGAAGCTTTCTTT CASRGSPQGTEAFF
TRBJ2-1 TRBV4-1 once TRBD2 TGCGCCAGCAGCTCACGACAGGGCAGGGCTAGCGGGGCATCGGGGAATGAGCAGTTCTTC CASSSRQGRASGASGNEQFF
TRBJ1-2 TRBV7-9 . . TGTGCCAGCAGCTTTGGTGCGGGGGCGCGAGGCTACACCTTC CASSFGAGARGYTF
TRBJ1-4 TRBV2 . . TGTGCCAGCAGCGAGGACAGAACTAATGAAAAACTGTTTTTT CASSEDRTNEKLFF
TRBJ1-1 TRBV15 . TRBD1 TGTGCCACCAGCAGAACAGGGGGCCCGGGGGCTGAAGCTTTCTTT CATSRTGGPGAEAFF
TRBJ2-2 TRBV3-1/TRBV3-2 . TRBD1 TGTGCCAGTGTCCAGGGGGCGGGCACCGGGGAGCTGTTTTTT CASVQGAGTGELFF
TRBJ1-1 TRBV24-1 . TRBD1 TGTGCCACCAGTGACGCAGGACAGGGACTTACTAAAGCTTTCTTT CATSDAGQGLTKAFF
TRBJ2-1 TRBV10-3 . TRBD2 TGTGCCATCACACCCTCGGGGCGGGGGGGCTTTGAAAAATCCTACAATGAGCAGTTCTTC CAITPSGRGGFEKSYNEQFF
TRBJ2-7 TRBV4-1 . TRBD1 TGCGCCAGCAGCCAAGGGTGGGGGACAGGGTCCCACGAGCAGTACTTC CASSQGWGTGSHEQYF
TRBJ2-2 TRBV10-3 . TRBD2 TGTGCCATCAGTGTAGATTCGGGGGGGAACACCGGGGAGCTGTTTTTT CAISVDSGGNTGELFF
TRBJ2-2 TRBV13 . . TGTGCCAGCTCGGGAGGGGACAGGAACACCGGGGAGCTGTTTTTT CASSGGDRNTGELFF
TRBJ1-6 TRBV18 . TRBD1 TGTGCCAGCTCACAACAGGGGGTTCTAAATAATTCACCCCTCCACTTT CASSQQGVLNNSPLHF
TRBJ2-7 TRBV18 . . TGTGCCAGCTCCCGTGGAGCCCAAACCTACGAGCAGTACTTC CASSRGAQTYEQYF
TRBJ2-5 TRBV7-8 . . TGTGCCAGCAGCAATGGGGACTGGCAAGAGACCCAGTACTTC CASSNGDWQETQYF
TRBJ1-2 TRBV9 . TRBD1 TGTGCCAGCAGCGTAGAATCCCGGGACAGGGGTGGCGGCTACACCTTC CASSVESRDRGGGYTF
TRBJ2-1 TRBV24-1 . . TGTGCCACCAGCCCCCCGGGGTACAATGAGCAGTTCTTC CATSPPGYNEQFF
TRBJ1-2 TRBV7-2 . . TGTGCCAGCAGCTTAGCTTCGGGTTCTGGGTATGGCTACACCTTC CASSLASGSGYGYTF
TRBJ2-2 TRBV6-5 . . TGTGCCACCGCGGGAAGGAAGGGGACCGGGGAGCTGTTTTTT CATAGRKGTGELFF
TRBJ2-7 TRBV4-2 few TRBD1 TGTGCCAGCAGCCCACGGGGACAGTCTTATGTCGAGCAGTACTTC CASSPRGQSYVEQYF
TRBJ2-7 TRBV6-2/TRBV6-3 . TRBD2 TGTGCCAGCAGTTACTTTTCCGGGAGGGGCGAGCAGTACTTC CASSYFSGRGEQYF
TRBJ1-3 TRBV28 . . TGTGCCAGCAGTTCCCCCGGCTCTGGAAACACCATATATTTT CASSSPGSGNTIYF
TRBJ2-2 TRBV12-3/TRBV12-4 . TRBD2 TGTGCCAGCAGTTTTGGGGGGGCCGGGGAGCTGTTTTTT CASSFGGAGELFF
TRBJ2-2 TRBV5-1 . . TGCGCCAGCAGCTTGGTAGTTTACGGGGAGCTGTTTTTT CASSLVVYGELFF
TRBJ2-6 TRBV2 . . TGTGCCAGCAGGGGGCGTATTAGGGGTTTTGCCGGGGCCAACGTCCTGACTTTC CASRGRIRGFAGANVLTF
TRBJ2-7 TRBV25-1 . . TGTGCCAGCAGTGACCCGGGGTCCTACGAGCAGTACTTC CASSDPGSYEQYF